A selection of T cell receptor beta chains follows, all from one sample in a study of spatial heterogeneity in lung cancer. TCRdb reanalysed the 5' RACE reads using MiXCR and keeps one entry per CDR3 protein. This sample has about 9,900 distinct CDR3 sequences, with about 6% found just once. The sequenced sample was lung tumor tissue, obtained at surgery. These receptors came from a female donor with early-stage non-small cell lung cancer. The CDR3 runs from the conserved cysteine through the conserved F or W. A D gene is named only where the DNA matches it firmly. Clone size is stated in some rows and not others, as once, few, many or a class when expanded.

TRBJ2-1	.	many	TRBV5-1	CASSPLVTRSSYNEQFF	TGCGCCAGCAGCCCGCTCGTTACGAGAAGCTCCTACAATGAGCAGTTCTTC
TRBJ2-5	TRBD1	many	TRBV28	CASSSGTGSRETQYF	TGTGCCAGCAGTTCCGGGACAGGGTCCCGAGAGACCCAGTACTTC
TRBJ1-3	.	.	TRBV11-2	CASSPLSSGNTIYF	TGTGCCAGCAGCCCGTTAAGCTCTGGAAACACCATATATTTT
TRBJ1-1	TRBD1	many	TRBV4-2	CASSHPWTGVNPEAFF	TGTGCCAGCAGCCATCCTTGGACAGGGGTAAACCCTGAAGCTTTCTTT
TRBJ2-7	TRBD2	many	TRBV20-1	CSARDPQRGGPYEQYF	TGCAGTGCTAGAGATCCGCAACGGGGAGGGCCCTACGAGCAGTACTTC
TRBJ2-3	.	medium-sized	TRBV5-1	CASSPTSGADTQYF	TGCGCCAGCAGCCCGACGTCAGGGGCAGATACGCAGTATTTT
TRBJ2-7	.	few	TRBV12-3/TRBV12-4	CASSLTSYPYEQYF	TGTGCCAGCAGTTTAACATCCTACCCCTACGAGCAGTACTTC
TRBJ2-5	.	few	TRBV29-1	CSVELVGETQYF	TGCAGCGTTGAATTAGTCGGCGAGACCCAGTACTTC
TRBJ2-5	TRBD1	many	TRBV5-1	CASSSIRDRGFETQYF	TGCGCCAGCAGCTCCATCCGGGACAGGGGTTTCGAGACCCAGTACTTC
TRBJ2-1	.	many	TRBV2	CASKDDALGNEQFF	TGTGCCAGCAAGGATGACGCTTTGGGGAATGAGCAGTTCTTC
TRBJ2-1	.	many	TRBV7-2	CASRSQGLEQFF	TGTGCCAGCAGATCACAGGGTTTGGAGCAGTTCTTC
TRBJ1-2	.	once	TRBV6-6	CATTPTDSPNYGYTF	TGTGCCACCACCCCGACGGACAGCCCCAACTATGGCTACACCTTC
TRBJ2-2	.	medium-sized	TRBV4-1	CASSPLPNTGELFF	TGCGCCAGCAGCCCTTTACCGAACACCGGGGAGCTGTTTTTT
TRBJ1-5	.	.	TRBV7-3	CASSAPPRQHF	TGTGCCAGCAGCGCCCCCCCCAGGCAGCATTTT
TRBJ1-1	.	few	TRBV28	CASSWNTEAFF	TGTGCCAGCAGTTGGAACACTGAAGCTTTCTTT
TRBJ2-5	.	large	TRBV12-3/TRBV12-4	CASSPVRAEDTRGETQYF	TGTGCCAGCAGCCCCGTGAGAGCGGAGGACACGCGAGGGGAGACCCAGTACTTC
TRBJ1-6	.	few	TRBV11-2	CASSDSGSYNSPLHF	TGTGCCAGCAGCGACTCAGGGTCCTATAATTCACCCCTCCACTTT
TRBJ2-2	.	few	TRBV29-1	CSVVTETGELFF	TGCAGCGTTGTAACAGAGACCGGGGAGCTGTTTTTT
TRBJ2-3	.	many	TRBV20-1	CSARDPFTSTDTQYF	TGCAGTGCTAGAGATCCTTTCACTAGCACAGATACGCAGTATTTT
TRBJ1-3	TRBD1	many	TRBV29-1	CSVGAGGKDTIYF	TGCAGCGTTGGGGCAGGGGGTAAGGACACCATATATTTT
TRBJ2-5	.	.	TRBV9	CASGREETQYF	TGTGCCAGTGGGCGGGAAGAGACCCAGTACTTC
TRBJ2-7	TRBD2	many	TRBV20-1	CSARDLSSTSGYEQYF	TGCAGTGCTAGAGATCTGTCGAGTACTAGCGGCTACGAGCAGTACTTC
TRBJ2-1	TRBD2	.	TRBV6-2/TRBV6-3	CASITSKAGLSNEQFF	TGTGCCAGCATCACGAGTAAAGCGGGACTTAGTAATGAGCAGTTCTTC
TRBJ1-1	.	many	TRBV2	CASSYIQGNTEAFF	TGTGCCAGCAGCTACATCCAGGGGAACACTGAAGCTTTCTTT
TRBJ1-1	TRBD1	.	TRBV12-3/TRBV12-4	CASSPTGLLNTEAFF	TGTGCCAGCAGCCCGACAGGGCTACTGAACACTGAAGCTTTCTTT
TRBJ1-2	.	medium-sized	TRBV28	CASSLPGDTPYGYTF	TGTGCCAGCAGTTTACCCGGGGACACCCCCTATGGCTACACCTTC
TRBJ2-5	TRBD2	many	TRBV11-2	CASSLPAGPQETQYF	TGTGCCAGCAGCTTACCAGCGGGGCCCCAAGAGACCCAGTACTTC
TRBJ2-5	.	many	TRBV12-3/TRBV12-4	CASSEDGRLAAQYF	TGTGCCAGCAGCGAGGACGGCAGACTTGCGGCCCAGTACTTC
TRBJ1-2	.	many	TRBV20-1	CSAWDIRGYTF	TGCAGTGCTTGGGACATCCGGGGCTACACCTTC
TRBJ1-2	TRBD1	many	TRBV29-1	CSVGHRDRGYGYTF	TGCAGCGTTGGCCACCGGGACAGGGGATATGGCTACACCTTC
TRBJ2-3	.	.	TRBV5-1	CASSLGRSTDTQYF	TGCGCCAGCAGCTTGGGGCGGAGCACAGATACGCAGTATTTT
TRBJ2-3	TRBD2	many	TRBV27	CASSQKTSGRTDTQYF	TGTGCCAGCAGTCAAAAGACTAGCGGGAGAACAGATACGCAGTATTTT
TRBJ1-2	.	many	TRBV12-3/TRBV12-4	CASSWDNAYGYTF	TGTGCCAGCAGTTGGGACAATGCCTATGGCTACACCTTC
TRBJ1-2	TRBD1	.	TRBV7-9	CASSFSGQESFGYTF	TGTGCCAGCAGCTTCTCGGGACAGGAATCATTTGGCTACACCTTC
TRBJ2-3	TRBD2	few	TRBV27	CASSLTSGSTDTQYF	TGTGCCAGCAGTCTGACTAGCGGGAGTACAGATACGCAGTATTTT
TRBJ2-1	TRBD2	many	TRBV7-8	CASSLPSGRYNEQFF	TGTGCCAGCAGCCTCCCTAGCGGGAGATACAATGAGCAGTTCTTC
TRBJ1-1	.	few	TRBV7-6	CASSPATANTEAFF	TGTGCCAGCAGCCCAGCGACAGCAAACACTGAAGCTTTCTTT
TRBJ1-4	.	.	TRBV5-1	CASSLEDTRNEKLFF	TGCGCCAGCAGCTTGGAGGACACGAGAAATGAAAAACTGTTTTTT
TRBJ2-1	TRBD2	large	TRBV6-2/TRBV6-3	CASSYPPRRGVDNEQFF	TGTGCCAGCAGTTACCCGCCGCGGCGGGGGGTGGACAATGAGCAGTTCTTC
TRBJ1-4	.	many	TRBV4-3	CASSQGQGGEKLFF	TGCGCCAGCAGCCAAGGGCAGGGCGGCGAAAAACTGTTTTTT
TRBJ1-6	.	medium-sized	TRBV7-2	CASSLAGDNSPLHF	TGTGCCAGCAGCTTAGCAGGGGACAATTCACCCCTCCACTTT
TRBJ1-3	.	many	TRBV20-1	CSARQVTGNTIYF	TGCAGTGCTCGACAGGTTACTGGAAACACCATATATTTT